This T cell receptor (beta chain) was obtained from a study of T cells after yellow fever vaccination. Study-wide background: Low-cell-number fractions underwent preparation using SMART-Seq v4 Ultra Low Input.

A universal primer site and UMIs were added as TCR cDNA was made by 5'RACE template switching. TCRdb re-called the 5' RACE reads with MiXCR, one entry per CDR3 protein. The data contain over 70,000 distinct CDR3 sequences, 7.5% to 9% of them singletons. After removal of 5 bases from V and 6 bases from J, the junction contained 13 bases not matched to a gene. CDR3 size: 14 residues. The germline V gene has CDR1 DFQATT and CDR2 SNEGSKA (reference sequence). General study points: The secondary response was weaker but peaked faster, day 5 versus 15.

Concerning this clonotype: Its cognate antigen is unknown.

The sequencing used CD8+ T cells sorted from PBMCs, collected on the day of the yellow fever booster vaccination. The clonotype comes from a man aged 25 to 40 who received the YFV17D yellow fever vaccine. This chain connects TRBV20-1 to TRBJ2-7, with 7 nucleotides matching TRBD2. CDR3 sequence (DNA): TGCAGTGCTTCCCTAGGCGGGAGTCCTGCCGAGCAGTACTTC. This codes for CSASLGGSPAEQYF.